This TCR beta chain stems from a study of shared clonotypes between healthy human individuals. Assay runs were performed at deep level. Measured with immunoSEQ multiplex PCR; TCRdb has only the in-frame clones, and not every one. In the table there are 850,000 to 1,100,000 clones, 77% of which are singletons. Only a few counts were recorded for this clone. Germline V gene sequence: CDR1 MNHEY, CDR2 SVGAGI. The CDR3 has 15 residues. J lost 6 bases, V lost 5 bases, and 7 bases had no gene match. Sequenced: memory CD4+ T cells from PBMCs. The sample's subset: CD45RA-negative fraction. The chain joins TRBV6-5 to TRBJ2-3; 11 bases map to TRBD2. The source is a man aged 18-30 years in good health. Some clones in this sample may be carry-over from other donors' samples. The CDR3 bases are TGTGCCAGCAGTCTTAGCGGGAGGGCCGCGGATACGCAGTATTTT. Amino acid sequence: CASSLSGRAADTQYF.